The 32 T cell receptor beta chains presented below share a single source sample, sequenced in a study of T cells in Graves' hyperthyroidism and ophthalmopathy. RNA transcripts gave rise to amplified TCR beta CDR3 regions. First-round RT-PCR of the TCR CDR3 relied on the HTBI primer set. Using its own MiXCR run on the multiplex PCR reads, TCRdb lists one record per CDR3 protein. This sample carries under 400,000 distinct CDR3 sequences, approximately 16% of them seen once, and the ten largest clones take about 21%. The sequencing input was blood. The source is a woman aged 55-75 years with Graves' ophthalmopathy.

At least ten counts were recorded for this clonotype. The chain has TRBV3-1 and TRBJ2-5; unclear D gene. CDR1 LGHDT and CDR2 YNNKEL come from the germline V gene (reference sequence). There are 15 residues in the CDR3. The ends were cut back, 0 bases at V and 0 bases at J, with 8 bases in the middle. CDR3 in DNA: TGTGCCAGCAGCCAAGAAGGAAGGTACCAAGAGACCCAGTACTTC. It is translated as CASSQEGRYQETQYF.

This clonotype was observed many times. This rearrangement joins TRBV2 to TRBJ2-6, with a weak D call TRBD2 (5 bases). The V end was cut by 6 bases, the J end by 0 bases, with 12 bases between. The length of the CDR3 is 16 residues. The germline V gene has CDR1 SNHLY and CDR2 FYNNEI. DNA of the CDR3: TGTGCCAGCAGCGCCACCCGGGGCTCTGGGGCCAACGTCCTGACTTTC. This sequence encodes CASSATRGSGANVLTF. The full variable domain, completed using reference TRBV2 and TRBJ2-6, is EPEVTQTPSHQVTQMGQEVILRCVPISNHLYFYWYRQILGQKVEFLVSFYNNEISEKSEIFDDQFSVERPDGSNFTLKIRSTKLEDSAMYFCASSATRGSGANVLTFGAGSRLTVL.

In its sample, this clonotype was seen many times. The J gene is TRBJ2-1, the V gene TRBV2; 15 nucleotides line up with TRBD2. CDR3 size: 15 residues. J was trimmed by 9 bases and V by 5 bases; bases with no gene match: 5. Germline V gene sequence: CDR1 SNHLY, CDR2 FYNNEI. Written as DNA, the CDR3 is TGTGCCAGCAGTCCCCCGGGACTAGCGGGAGGTGAGCAGTTCTTC. Encoded protein: CASSPPGLAGGEQFF.

The V call is TRBV29-1, the J call TRBJ2-3; 10 bases are a match to TRBD2. This CDR3 is 15 amino acids long. J gave up 0 bases and V 6 bases, and 6 bases lay outside the gene matches. Germline assignment: CDR1 SQVTM and CDR2 ANQGSEA. The CDR3 nucleotides are TGCAGCGTCGCCCCGGGACTAGCGAGCACAGATACGCAGTATTTT. Its translation is CSVAPGLASTDTQYF.

The chain employs TRBV5-5 and TRBJ1-2; 7 positions match TRBD1. CDR1 SGHKS and CDR2 YYEKEE come from the germline V gene (reference sequence). V shed 4 bases and J 2 bases; nucleotides not matched to a gene: 8. The CDR3 has 15 residues. The CDR3 DNA sequence: TGTGCCAGCAGCCCAGATAGGGGGCACAACTATGGCTACACCTTC. Translating gives CASSPDRGHNYGYTF.

V usage is TRBV30 and J usage is TRBJ2-2; 9 nucleotides align to TRBD2. Trimming at V came to 2 bases and at J to 6 bases, leaving 7 bases not matched to a gene. From germline, CDR1 is GTSNPN and CDR2 SVGIG (reference sequence). This CDR3 comprises 15 residues. The CDR3 nucleotides read TGTGCCTGGAGTTTGGGACTAGCTGGTCCCGGGGAGCTGTTTTTT. Translation gives CAWSLGLAGPGELFF.

The chain is built from TRBV4-2 and TRBJ1-6, with TRBD1 matching over 8 bases. The CDR3 consists of 20 residues. The V gene end was trimmed by 0 bases and the J gene end by 8 bases; junction bases not matched to a gene: 18. In germline, CDR1 is LGHNA, CDR2 YNFKEQ. This CDR3 is CASSQEGWEADRVFDSPLHF. CDR3 bases: TGTGCCAGCAGCCAAGAGGGGTGGGAGGCGGACAGGGTGTTCGATTCACCCCTCCACTTT.

The chain is built from TRBV5-1 and TRBJ2-4; TRBD1 or TRBD2 may be the D gene (5 bases each). Per germline, CDR1 SGHRS and CDR2 YFSETQ. The V end lost 5 bases, the J end lost 0 bases, and 12 bases lay between the germline ends. The CDR3 totals 15 residues. The DNA for the CDR3 is TGCGCCAGCAGTCTTGGGACCTTAGCCAAAAACATTCAGTACTTC. It encodes CASSLGTLAKNIQYF.

This rearrangement joins TRBV5-6 to TRBJ2-1; 8 bases map to TRBD1. The ends lost 3 bases at V and 8 bases at J; junction bases unmatched: 16. CDR1 and CDR2 from the germline V gene are SGHDT and YYEEEE. The CDR3 has 17 amino acids. This CDR3 is CASSSLRGLSMVDEQFF. CDR3 coding DNA: TGTGCCAGCAGCTCCCTCAGGGGGCTTAGTATGGTGGATGAGCAGTTCTTC.

This clonotype was seen at least ten times. The V gene is TRBV6-1, the J gene TRBJ2-7; D is possibly TRBD2 (6 bases). Trimming cost V 7 bases and J 3 bases, with 16 bases left between them. The CDR3 is made up of 14 amino acids. The germline CDR1 and CDR2 sequences are MNHNS and SASEGT. Written as DNA, the CDR3 is TGTGCCAGCACCTTACTCGGGGGAGGCTACGAGCAGTACTTC. The encoded protein is CASTLLGGGYEQYF.

There are many counts of this clonotype. The V call is TRBV3-1, the J call TRBJ2-1; 14 nucleotides match TRBD2. Germline trimming cut 5 bases from V and 6 bases from J; bases unmatched to any gene: 3. The germline gives CDR1 LGHDT, CDR2 YNNKEL (reference sequence). CDR3 length equals 15 residues. CDR3 region: CASSRLAGGGNEQFF. CDR3 DNA sequence: TGTGCCAGCAGCAGACTAGCGGGAGGGGGCAATGAGCAGTTCTTC.

This clonotype was counted ten times or more. The chain employs TRBV11-3 and TRBJ2-5; maybe TRBD2 (6 bases). Germline values: CDR1 SGHNT, CDR2 YENEEA. This CDR3 contains 13 residues. V lost 5 bases and J lost 5, with 12 bases in between. The DNA of the CDR3 is TGTGCCAGCAGCCGCGGGACGGGTGAGACCCAGTACTTC. Translating it yields CASSRGTGETQYF.

This rearrangement joins TRBV7-9 to TRBJ2-5; D gene uncertain. Looked up from germline, CDR1 is SEHNR and CDR2 is FQNEAQ (reference sequence). The germline V and J ends were trimmed by 0 bases and 4 bases, with 9 bases remaining between them. CDR3 length: 14 amino acids. CDR3 in DNA: TGTGCCAGCAGCTTAGCCCAAATTGGAGAGACCCAGTACTTC. Protein sequence: CASSLAQIGETQYF.

The chain combines TRBV5-4 with TRBJ2-1; TRBD2 aligns across 16 bases. This CDR3 contains 18 residues. V was pared by 3 bases and J by 0 bases, with 3 bases of the junction left unmatched. The germline V gene has CDR1 SGHNT and CDR2 YYREEE (reference sequence). CDR3 protein: CASSSGLAGGPSYNEQFF. The CDR3 coding sequence is TGTGCCAGCAGCTCGGGACTAGCGGGAGGGCCCTCCTACAATGAGCAGTTCTTC.

The chain recombines TRBV29-1 with TRBJ1-1, with D perhaps TRBD1 (5 bases). The CDR3 has 12 amino acids. Deletions cut 7 bases from V and 8 bases from J, with 17 bases between. In germline, CDR1 is SQVTM, CDR2 ANQGSEA. CDR3 protein: CSAWGGSVEAFF. The CDR3 bases are TGCAGCGCCTGGGGGGGGTCAGTCGAAGCTTTCTTT.

This clonotype occurred many times. The chain has TRBV5-1 and TRBJ2-7; the match to TRBD2 covers 14 bases. The junction had 4 bases not matched to a gene; V was cut back by 1 base and J by 7 bases. Germline CDR1 is SGHRS and CDR2 is YFSETQ. CDR3 length equals 15 residues. The CDR3 reads CASSLTTSGRVEQYF. The CDR3 region has the DNA TGCGCCAGCAGCTTGACGACTAGCGGGAGGGTGGAGCAGTACTTC.

This clonotype has a count of ten or more. The chain couples TRBV2 to TRBJ1-2; 7 bases match TRBD1. The ends lost 8 bases at V and 2 bases at J; junction bases unmatched: 17. The CDR3 consists of 17 residues. Germline V gene data show CDR1 as SNHLY and CDR2 as FYNNEI. The CDR3 loop is CASCRTGAAALNYGYTF. The CDR3 nucleotides are TGTGCCAGCTGCCGAACAGGGGCCGCGGCACTGAACTATGGCTACACCTTC. Using reference TRBV2 and TRBJ1-2 for the parts outside the CDR3, the full variable domain is EPEVTQTPSHQVTQMGQEVILRCVPISNHLYFYWYRQILGQKVEFLVSFYNNEISEKSEIFDDQFSVERPDGSNFTLKIRSTKLEDSAMYFCASCRTGAAALNYGYTFGSGTRLTVV.

J is TRBJ1-5 and V is TRBV7-3, with 8 bases that match TRBD1. Germline trimming cut 0 bases from V and 2 bases from J; bases unmatched to any gene: 3. CDR1 SGHTA and CDR2 FQGTGA come from the germline V gene. This CDR3 is 16 amino acids long. Here the CDR3 reads CASSLTTGGGNQPQHF. CDR3 DNA sequence: TGTGCCAGCAGCTTAACTACAGGGGGAGGCAATCAGCCCCAGCATTTT. The whole variable domain, filled in from reference TRBV7-3 and TRBJ1-5, reads GAGVSQTPSNKVTEKGKYVELRCDPISGHTALYWYRQSLGQGPEFLIYFQGTGAADDSGLPNDRFFAVRPEGSVSTLKIQRTERGDSAVYLCASSLTTGGGNQPQHFGDGTRLSIL.

This clonotype has only a few counts. The chain recombines TRBV10-1 with TRBJ2-6; no clear D. V was trimmed by 4 bases and J by 2 bases, leaving 9 bases between them. Germline-derived CDR1 and CDR2 are WNHNN and SYGVQD (reference sequence). This CDR3 is 15 amino acids long. The CDR3 loop reads CASSGGIPGANVLTF. In nucleotides, the CDR3 is TGCGCCAGCAGTGGGGGTATCCCTGGGGCCAACGTCCTGACTTTC.

This clonotype came up many times. The V and J genes are TRBV5-1 and TRBJ2-2; 14 nucleotides align to TRBD2. V gave up 3 bases and J gave up 6 bases; unmatched junction bases: 4. The CDR3 loop spans 16 amino acids. Germline lookup yields CDR1 SGHRS and CDR2 YFSETQ. The CDR3 sequence: CASSSGLAGGPGELFF. In nucleotides, the CDR3 is TGCGCCAGCAGCTCCGGACTAGCGGGAGGTCCCGGGGAGCTGTTTTTT.

At least ten counts were recorded for this clonotype. This chain links TRBV29-1 with TRBJ2-2; TRBD2 matches 13 bases. In germline, CDR1 is SQVTM, CDR2 ANQGSEA. The CDR3 contains 14 residues. After removal of 7 bases from V and 8 bases from J, the junction contained 7 bases not matched to a gene. The CDR3 is CSGIGTSGTGELFF. Here the CDR3 DNA reads TGCAGCGGAATTGGGACTAGCGGGACTGGGGAGCTGTTTTTT.

There are many counts of this clonotype. V gene TRBV7-3 combines with J gene TRBJ2-7, with D perhaps matching TRBD1 or TRBD2 (5 bases each). The germline V and J ends were trimmed by 4 bases and 5 bases, with 15 bases remaining between them. CDR1 SGHTA and CDR2 FQGTGA come from the germline V gene. The CDR3 length is 14 residues. CDR3 nucleotide sequence: TGTGCCAGCAGCTCCTTGGGGGTGGACGACGAGCAGTACTTC. It encodes CASSSLGVDDEQYF.

This rearrangement joins TRBV2 to TRBJ1-4; a possible D gene is TRBD1 (6 bases). CDR3 length: 12 amino acids. Looked up from germline, CDR1 is SNHLY and CDR2 is FYNNEI. V was trimmed by 5 bases and J by 7 bases, leaving 8 bases between them. CDR3 DNA sequence: TGTGCCAGCAGTCGGACAGTTGAAAAACTGTTTTTT. This codes for CASSRTVEKLFF.

This chain uses TRBV20-1 with TRBJ1-1, with D uncertain. CDR1 is DFQATT, CDR2 SNEGSKA, per germline (reference sequence). V was cut by 3 bases and J by 11 bases, with 10 bases left in between. The CDR3 totals 10 residues. The CDR3 protein is CSARLGPAFF. In nucleotides, the CDR3 is TGCAGTGCTAGGCTCGGTCCGGCTTTCTTT.

The rearrangement joins TRBV20-1 to TRBJ2-7, with 10 bases identical to TRBD2. The CDR3 extends over 16 amino acids. V shed 6 bases, J shed 5 bases, and the junction held 16 bases outside the gene matches. Germline-derived CDR1 and CDR2 are DFQATT and SNEGSKA (reference sequence). The CDR3 loop is CSADPSSGRLLDEQYF. In DNA, the CDR3 is TGCAGTGCCGACCCTTCTAGCGGGAGACTCCTTGACGAGCAGTACTTC.

V gene TRBV27 combines with J gene TRBJ1-4; TRBD1 agrees at 7 bases. V shed 2 bases, J shed 3 bases, and the junction held 6 bases outside the gene matches. Germline lookup yields CDR1 MNHEY and CDR2 SMNVEV (reference sequence). The CDR3 extends over 16 amino acids. CDR3 bases: TGTGCCAGCAGTTTACGGACAGGAGTCCCTAATGAAAAACTGTTTTTT. It translates to CASSLRTGVPNEKLFF. Complete variable domain (other parts from reference TRBV27 and TRBJ1-4): EAQVTQNPRYLITVTGKKLTVTCSQNMNHEYMSWYRQDPGLGLRQIYYSMNVEVTDKGDVPEGYKVSRKEKRNFPLILESPSPNQTSLYFCASSLRTGVPNEKLFFGSGTQLSVL.

The table lists this clonotype with many counts. The chain uses TRBV11-2 and TRBJ2-1, with a weak D call TRBD2 (5 bases). Trimming removed 7 bases at V and 7 bases at J, with 11 bases between. This CDR3 is 12 amino acids long. Germline assignment: CDR1 SGHAT and CDR2 FQNNGV. The CDR3 coding sequence is TGTGCCAGCAAACGACGGGGAAATGAGCAGTTCTTC. It specifies CASKRRGNEQFF.

A note on this clonotype: A much larger clone differs from this one at a single base, so this may be a read error. The chain's CDR3 is CATSGHREGLSYNEQYF. The CDR3 DNA sequence: TGTGCCACCAGTGGTCACCGGGAGGGACTATCCTACAATGAGCAGTACTTC. The chain uses TRBV24-1 and TRBJ2-1; 8 positions agree with TRBD2. The J call could be wrong; TRBJ2-7 is a better fit for the DNA end. This CDR3 contains 17 residues. In germline, CDR1 is KGHDR, CDR2 SFDVKD.

This clonotype was seen repeatedly, ten times or more. J is TRBJ2-4 and V is TRBV5-1; D is perhaps TRBD1 (5 bases). V gave up 1 base and J gave up 8 bases, with 19 bases separating them. The length of the CDR3 is 16 residues. Germline CDR1 SGHRS, CDR2 YFSETQ. The CDR3 region is CASSLWGRPDGDIQYF. DNA for the CDR3: TGCGCCAGCAGCTTGTGGGGCAGACCGGATGGGGACATTCAGTACTTC.

The J gene is TRBJ2-2, the V gene TRBV20-1; 10 bases are shared with TRBD2. J was trimmed by 6 bases and V by 3 bases; bases with no gene match: 13. Germline V lookup: CDR1 DFQATT, CDR2 SNEGSKA (reference sequence). CDR3 length: 17 amino acids. The CDR3 spells CSASHPQSGRAPGELFF. The CDR3 nucleotides read TGCAGTGCTAGCCACCCCCAAAGCGGGAGGGCCCCCGGGGAGCTGTTTTTT.

V and J are TRBV2 and TRBJ1-5; D is unclear. CDR1 SNHLY and CDR2 FYNNEI come from the germline V gene. Trimming pared 6 bases from V and 7 bases from J, leaving 10 bases between. The length of the CDR3 is 12 residues. For the CDR3, the DNA is TGTGCCAGCAGCAAGGACGGACAGCCCCAGCATTTT. Translating it yields CASSKDGQPQHF.

There are many counts of this clonotype. The chain couples TRBV30 to TRBJ1-1; no firm D call. The germline CDR1 and CDR2 sequences are GTSNPN and SVGIG (reference sequence). V lost 2 bases to trimming and J lost 1 base, with 8 bases between them. The CDR3 has 13 amino acids. In nucleotides, the CDR3 is TGTGCCTGGAGTAGGCTGAGGAACACTGAAGCTTTCTTT. Encoded protein: CAWSRLRNTEAFF.